This TCR beta chain was profiled in a study of PD-1 blockade in mismatch repair-deficient tumors. Whole-study findings and limits: Rapid post-treatment expansion, then contraction, generally preceding radiologic response, marked tumor-resident clones.

Points on this clone: Its antigen is still unknown.

Clones were read by immunoSEQ multiplex PCR, and TCRdb kept only the in-frame ones, dropping some. The data hold over 60,000 clones, with approximately 89% observed a single time. CDR1 is MNHEY, CDR2 SMNVEV, per germline (reference sequence). Trimming took off 6 bases at V and 3 bases at J, with 18 bases between the two ends. This CDR3 is 15 amino acids long. The chain recombines TRBV27 with TRBJ2-7, with D perhaps matching TRBD1 (6 bases). This specimen was peripheral blood, taken 52 weeks after starting pembrolizumab. The receptor comes from an adult with mismatch repair-deficient cancer. The CDR3 sequence: CASSKTGTNNYEQYF. CDR3 DNA: TGTGCCAGCAGCAAGACCGGGACAAACAACTACGAGCAGTACTTC.